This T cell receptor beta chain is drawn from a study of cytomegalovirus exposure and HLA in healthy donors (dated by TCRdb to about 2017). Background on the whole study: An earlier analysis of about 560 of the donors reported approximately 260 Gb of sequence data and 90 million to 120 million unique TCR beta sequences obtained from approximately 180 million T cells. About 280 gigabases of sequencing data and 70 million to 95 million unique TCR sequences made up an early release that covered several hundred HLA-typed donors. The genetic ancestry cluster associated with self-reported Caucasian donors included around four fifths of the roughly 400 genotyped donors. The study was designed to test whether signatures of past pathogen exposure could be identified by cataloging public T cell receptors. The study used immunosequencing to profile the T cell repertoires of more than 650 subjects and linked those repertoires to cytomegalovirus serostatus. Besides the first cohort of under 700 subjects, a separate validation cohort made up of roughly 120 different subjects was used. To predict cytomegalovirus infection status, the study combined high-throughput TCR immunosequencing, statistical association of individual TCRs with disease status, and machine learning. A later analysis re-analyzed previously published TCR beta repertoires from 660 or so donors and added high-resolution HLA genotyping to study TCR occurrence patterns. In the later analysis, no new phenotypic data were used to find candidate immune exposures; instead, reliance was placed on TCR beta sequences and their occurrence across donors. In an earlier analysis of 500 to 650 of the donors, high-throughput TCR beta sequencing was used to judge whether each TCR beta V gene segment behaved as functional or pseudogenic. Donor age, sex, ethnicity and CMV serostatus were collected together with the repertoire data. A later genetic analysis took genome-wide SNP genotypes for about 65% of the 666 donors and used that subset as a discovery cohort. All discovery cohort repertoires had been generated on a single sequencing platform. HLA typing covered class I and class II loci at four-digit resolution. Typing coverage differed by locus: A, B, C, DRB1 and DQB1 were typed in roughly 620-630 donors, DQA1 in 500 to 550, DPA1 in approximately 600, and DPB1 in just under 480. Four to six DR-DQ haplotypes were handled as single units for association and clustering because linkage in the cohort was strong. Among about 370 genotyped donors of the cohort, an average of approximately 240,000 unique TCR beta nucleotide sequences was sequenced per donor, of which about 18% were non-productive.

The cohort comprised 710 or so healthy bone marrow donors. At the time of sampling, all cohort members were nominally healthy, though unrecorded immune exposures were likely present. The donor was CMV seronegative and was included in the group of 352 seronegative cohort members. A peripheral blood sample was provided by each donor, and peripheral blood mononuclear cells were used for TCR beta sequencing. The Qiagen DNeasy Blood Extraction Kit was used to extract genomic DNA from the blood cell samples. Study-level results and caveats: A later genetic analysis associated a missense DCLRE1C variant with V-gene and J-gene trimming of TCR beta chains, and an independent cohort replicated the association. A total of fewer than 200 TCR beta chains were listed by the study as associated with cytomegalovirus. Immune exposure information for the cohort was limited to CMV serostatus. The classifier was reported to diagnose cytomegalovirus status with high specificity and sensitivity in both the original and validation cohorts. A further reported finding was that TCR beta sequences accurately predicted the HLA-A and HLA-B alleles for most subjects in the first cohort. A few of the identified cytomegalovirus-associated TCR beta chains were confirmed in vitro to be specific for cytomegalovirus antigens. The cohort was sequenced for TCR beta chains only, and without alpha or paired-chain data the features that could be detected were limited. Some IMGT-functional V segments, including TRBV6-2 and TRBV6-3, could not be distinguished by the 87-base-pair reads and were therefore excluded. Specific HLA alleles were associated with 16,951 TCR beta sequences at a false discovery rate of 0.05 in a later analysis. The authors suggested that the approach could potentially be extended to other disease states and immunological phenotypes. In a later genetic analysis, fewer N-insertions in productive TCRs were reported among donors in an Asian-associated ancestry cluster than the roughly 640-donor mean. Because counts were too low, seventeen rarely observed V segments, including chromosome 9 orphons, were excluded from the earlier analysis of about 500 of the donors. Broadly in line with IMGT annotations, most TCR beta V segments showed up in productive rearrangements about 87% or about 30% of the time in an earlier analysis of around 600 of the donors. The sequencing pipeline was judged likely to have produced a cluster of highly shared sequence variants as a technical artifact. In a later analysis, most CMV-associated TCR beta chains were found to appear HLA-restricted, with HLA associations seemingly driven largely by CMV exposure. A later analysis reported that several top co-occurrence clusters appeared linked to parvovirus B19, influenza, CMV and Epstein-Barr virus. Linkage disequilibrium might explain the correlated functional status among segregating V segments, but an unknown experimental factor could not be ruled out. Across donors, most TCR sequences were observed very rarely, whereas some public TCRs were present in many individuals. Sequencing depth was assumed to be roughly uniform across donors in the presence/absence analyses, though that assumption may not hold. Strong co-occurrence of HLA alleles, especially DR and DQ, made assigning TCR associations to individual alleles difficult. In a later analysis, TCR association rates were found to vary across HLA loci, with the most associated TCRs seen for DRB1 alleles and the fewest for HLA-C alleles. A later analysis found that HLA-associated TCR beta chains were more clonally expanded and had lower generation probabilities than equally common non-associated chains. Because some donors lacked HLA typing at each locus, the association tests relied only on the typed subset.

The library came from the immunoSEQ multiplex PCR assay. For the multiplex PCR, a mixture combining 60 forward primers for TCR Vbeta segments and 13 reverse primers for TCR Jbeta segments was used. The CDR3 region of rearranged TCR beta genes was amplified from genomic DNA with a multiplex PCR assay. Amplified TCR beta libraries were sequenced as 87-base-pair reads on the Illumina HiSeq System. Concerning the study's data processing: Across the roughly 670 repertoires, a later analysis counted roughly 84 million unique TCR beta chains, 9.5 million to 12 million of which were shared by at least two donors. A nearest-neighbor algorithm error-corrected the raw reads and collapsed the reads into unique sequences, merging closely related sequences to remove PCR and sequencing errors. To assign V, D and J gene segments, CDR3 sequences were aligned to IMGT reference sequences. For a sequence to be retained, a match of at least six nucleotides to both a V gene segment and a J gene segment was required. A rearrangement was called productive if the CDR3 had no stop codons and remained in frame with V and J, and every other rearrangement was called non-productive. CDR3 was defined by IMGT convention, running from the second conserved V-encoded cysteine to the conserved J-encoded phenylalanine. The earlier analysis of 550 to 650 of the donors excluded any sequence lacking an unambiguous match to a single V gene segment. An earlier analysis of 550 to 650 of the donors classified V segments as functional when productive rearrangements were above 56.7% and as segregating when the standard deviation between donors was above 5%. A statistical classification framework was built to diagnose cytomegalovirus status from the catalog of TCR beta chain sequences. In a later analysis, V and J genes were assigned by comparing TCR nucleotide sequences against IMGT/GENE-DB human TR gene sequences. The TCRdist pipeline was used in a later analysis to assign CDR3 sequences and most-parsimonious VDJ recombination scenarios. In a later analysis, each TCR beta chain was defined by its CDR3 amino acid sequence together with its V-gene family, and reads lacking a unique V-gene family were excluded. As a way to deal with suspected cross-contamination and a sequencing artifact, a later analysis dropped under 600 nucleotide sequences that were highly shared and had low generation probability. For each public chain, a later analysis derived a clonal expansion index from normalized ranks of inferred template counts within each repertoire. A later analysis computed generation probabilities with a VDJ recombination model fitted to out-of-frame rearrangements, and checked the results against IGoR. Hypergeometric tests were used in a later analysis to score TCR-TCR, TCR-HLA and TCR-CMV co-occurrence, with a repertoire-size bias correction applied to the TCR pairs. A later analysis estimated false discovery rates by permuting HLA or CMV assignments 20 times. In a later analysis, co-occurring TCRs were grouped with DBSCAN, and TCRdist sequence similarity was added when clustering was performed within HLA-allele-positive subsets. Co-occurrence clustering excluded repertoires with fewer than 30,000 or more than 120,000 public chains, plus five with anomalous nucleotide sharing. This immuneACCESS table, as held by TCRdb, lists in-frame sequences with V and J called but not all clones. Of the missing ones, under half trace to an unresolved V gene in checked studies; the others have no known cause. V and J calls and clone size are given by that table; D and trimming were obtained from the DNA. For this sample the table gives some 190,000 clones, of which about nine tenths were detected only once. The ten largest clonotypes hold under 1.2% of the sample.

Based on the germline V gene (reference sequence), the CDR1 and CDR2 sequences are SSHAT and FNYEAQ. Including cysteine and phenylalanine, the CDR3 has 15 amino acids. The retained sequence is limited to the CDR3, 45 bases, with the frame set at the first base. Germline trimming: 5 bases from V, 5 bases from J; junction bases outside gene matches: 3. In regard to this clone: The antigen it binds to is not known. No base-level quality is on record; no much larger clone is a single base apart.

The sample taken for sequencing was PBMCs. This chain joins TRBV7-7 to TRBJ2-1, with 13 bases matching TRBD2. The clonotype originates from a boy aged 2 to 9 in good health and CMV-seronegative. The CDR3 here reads CASSRTSGSNNEQFF. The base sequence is TGTGCCAGCAGCCGGACTAGCGGGAGTAACAATGAGCAGTTCTTC.